The present T cell receptor (beta chain) was sequenced within a study of blood T cell repertoires in COVID-19. As for the study in general: Acute and convalescent COVID-19 specimens originated in the United States, Italy and Spain.

Under the authors' procedure: Using reference gene primer amplification, nucleated cell counts were estimated. Clones were sequenced by immunoSEQ multiplex PCR, and TCRdb holds only the in-frame ones, with some missing. The V and J calls and clone size were taken over from that table, and D and trimming were inferred from the DNA. The profile shows about 210,000 clones, 81% of them singletons. Study members were between about 18 and 95 years old and lived in 20 to 30 US regions. Participants were placed into cohorts based on the clinical history they reported. The germline V gene encodes CDR1 SGHTA and CDR2 FQGNSA. With 3 bases removed from V and 1 base from J, the gap between germline ends came to 22 bases. The CDR3 totals 19 residues.

Sequencing used PBMCs or T cells enriched from blood (not recorded which). The sequence was collected from a woman between 50 and 59 years old with acute COVID-19. This chain uses TRBV7-2 with TRBJ1-3; unclear D gene. CDR3 amino acids: CASSFVVLRGGPSGNTIYF. Here the CDR3 DNA reads TGTGCCAGCAGCTTCGTCGTTCTGCGAGGAGGGCCTTCTGGAAACACCATATATTTT.